This T cell receptor beta chain was sequenced in a study of shared clonotypes between healthy human individuals. Genomic DNA per cell subset filled all wells of several immunoSEQ plates. Only in-frame clones appear in the TCRdb table, and some are missing; sequencing was by immunoSEQ multiplex PCR. The sample has a few million clones, about 93% seen once. Naive-designated CD8 cells lacked CD45RO, were positively enriched for CCR7, and omitted terminally differentiated effector memory CD45RA+ cells. This clone appeared once. The germline CDR1 and CDR2 sequences are MNHEY and SVGAGI. V shed 0 bases and J shed 1 base, with 13 bases lying between them. The CDR3 contains 16 residues.

The source of this sequence is a man between 18 and 29 years old in good health. Some clones in this sample may be carry-over from other donors' samples. V and J are TRBV6-5 and TRBJ2-7; D could derive from TRBD1 or TRBD2 (5 bases each). The material sequenced was naive CD8+ T cells from PBMCs. The CDR3 protein is CASSYSFREPSYEQYF. The CDR3 DNA is TGTGCCAGCAGTTACTCTTTCAGGGAGCCATCCTACGAGCAGTACTTC.